The entry below gives a single TCR beta chain sequence along with its context. This table comes from immunoSEQ multiplex PCR, and its TCRdb copy is limited to in-frame clones, with some not included. The sample has 300,000 to 400,000 clones, just under 85% seen once. Treatment of the sample: some 20 received Ad26.COV2.S at low or high dose, single or two shots; roughly five received placebo; per-sample allocation not given. Sampling occurred on day 63 after the first vaccine or placebo injection. In Boston, the donor was an adult between 18-55 years of age. The germline V and J ends were trimmed by 1 base and 4 bases, with 15 bases remaining between them. This CDR3 has 16 residues. Germline V gene lookup returns CDR1 KGHDR and CDR2 SFDVKD. The data belong to a study of Ad26.COV2.S vaccination and SARS-CoV-2 variants. Study-level background: Once, or twice with 56 days between doses, Ad26.COV2.S was given intramuscularly.

The TCR comes from a person between 18 and 65 years old who received the Ad26.COV2.S COVID-19 vaccine or a placebo. The chain links TRBV24-1 to TRBJ1-2; maybe TRBD1 (5 bases). Sequenced here: peripheral blood, sampled in a trial of Ad26.COV2.S vaccine versus placebo. The CDR3 region is CATSDFGGGRGYGYTF. The CDR3 DNA reads TGTGCCACCAGTGATTTCGGGGGGGGACGGGGCTATGGCTACACCTTC.